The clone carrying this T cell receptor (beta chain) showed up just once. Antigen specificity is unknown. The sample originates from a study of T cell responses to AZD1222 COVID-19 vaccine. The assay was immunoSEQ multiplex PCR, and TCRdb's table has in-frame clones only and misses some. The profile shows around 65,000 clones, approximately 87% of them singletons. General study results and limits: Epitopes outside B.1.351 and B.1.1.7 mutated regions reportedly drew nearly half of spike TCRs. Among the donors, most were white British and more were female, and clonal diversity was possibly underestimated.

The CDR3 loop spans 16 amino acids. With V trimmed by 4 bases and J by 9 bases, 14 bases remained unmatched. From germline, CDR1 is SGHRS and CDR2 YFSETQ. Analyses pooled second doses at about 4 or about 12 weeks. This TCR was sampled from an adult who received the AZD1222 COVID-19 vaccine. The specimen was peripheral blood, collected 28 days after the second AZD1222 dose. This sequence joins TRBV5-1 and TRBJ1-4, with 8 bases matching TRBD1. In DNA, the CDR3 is TGCGCCAGCAGCCAAAGTGTCCCTGGACAGGGTCAAAAACTGTTTTTT. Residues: CASSQSVPGQGQKLFF.